This T cell receptor (beta chain) was retrieved from a study of persistence of HIV-infected CD4 T cells. Study context: Multiple blood draws of up to roughly 200 mL, except a couple of donors with single leukapheresis.

The libraries were made with immunoSEQ version 4 in survey mode. Produced via immunoSEQ multiplex PCR; TCRdb's table is partial and in-frame only. Here the sample spans tens of thousands of clones, roughly 80% being singletons. In regard to this clone: Its antigen remains unidentified.

The stimulus was an HIV-1 Gag 15-mer peptide pool, 0.8 to 1 ug/peptide/mL. Sorted nonresponding memory CD4+ T cells were CD40L-negative, CD69-negative, CD45RO-high. CD4+ T cell counts exceeded 400 cells/uL; CMV serology was positive. For about 17 hours, CD8-depleted PBMCs received anti-CD28/CD49d costimulation, a CD40-blocking antibody and enfuvirtide. V dropped 0 bases and J dropped 8; count of bases not matched to a gene: 7. This CDR3 spans 15 amino acids. The germline V gene has CDR1 SGHNT and CDR2 YENEEA. Whole-study results and caveats: TCR analyses could not target the rare provirus-carrying CMV-responding cells.

The sample consisted of CD4+ T cells sorted from PBMCs after roughly 18-hour stimulation, taken from a patient who received antiretroviral therapy. The chain carries TRBV11-3 and TRBJ1-1, with TRBD1 identical over 9 bases. The origin of this receptor is an adult woman with HIV who was CMV-seropositive. The CDR3 nucleotides read TGTGCCAGCAGCTTAGAACAGGGGGCCTCTAAAGAAGCTTTCTTT. Amino acid sequence: CASSLEQGASKEAFF.